This is a list of T cell receptor beta chains from one sample in a study of blood T cell repertoires in COVID-19. Clones were read by immunoSEQ multiplex PCR, and TCRdb kept only the in-frame ones, dropping some. The top ten hold around 15% of the sample, which has approximately 180,000 clones, around 80% seen once. Source material: PBMCs or T cells enriched from blood (not recorded which). The source of these receptors is a woman aged 45-59 years who had recovered from COVID-19. CDR3s leave out the opening cysteine and the closing phenylalanine or tryptophan. The D gene is left open where the match is weak. Not all rows give a size; the values are once, few, many and, for expanded clones, a class.

J gene: TRBJ2-7
V gene: TRBV5-6
clone size: .
D gene: TRBD1
CDR3 protein: ASSSVAARDRVYEQY

J gene: TRBJ2-1
V gene: TRBV4-2
clone size: .
D gene: TRBD2
CDR3 protein: ASSQRELGGYEQF

J gene: TRBJ1-3
V gene: TRBV28
clone size: .
D gene: .
CDR3 protein: ASSLLYQGYSGNTIY

J gene: TRBJ2-1
V gene: TRBV2
clone size: .
D gene: .
CDR3 protein: AGGGGYNEQF

J gene: TRBJ2-2
V gene: TRBV6-5
clone size: .
D gene: .
CDR3 protein: ASRGRGTGELF

J gene: TRBJ2-7
V gene: TRBV19
clone size: .
D gene: TRBD2
CDR3 protein: ASSFGAGGQYEQY

J gene: TRBJ2-7
V gene: TRBV3-1/TRBV3-2
clone size: .
D gene: TRBD2
CDR3 protein: ASSQVTRLAGEQY

J gene: TRBJ2-7
V gene: TRBV27
clone size: once
D gene: TRBD2
CDR3 protein: ASSSTSGSYEQY

J gene: TRBJ2-7
V gene: TRBV5-5
clone size: .
D gene: TRBD1
CDR3 protein: ASSRTGFYYEQY

J gene: TRBJ1-6
V gene: TRBV7-6
clone size: .
D gene: .
CDR3 protein: ASSQRGGGVSNSPLH

J gene: TRBJ2-3
V gene: TRBV11-2
clone size: .
D gene: TRBD2
CDR3 protein: ASSLRSGSSASTQY

J gene: TRBJ2-7
V gene: TRBV29-1
clone size: .
D gene: TRBD2
CDR3 protein: SAAGLDSYEQY

J gene: TRBJ2-1
V gene: TRBV11-2
clone size: .
D gene: .
CDR3 protein: ASSFFSGSGEFSYNEQF

J gene: TRBJ2-1
V gene: TRBV4-3
clone size: .
D gene: .
CDR3 protein: ASSPRFRRDSYNEQF

J gene: TRBJ1-3
V gene: TRBV7-8
clone size: .
D gene: .
CDR3 protein: ASSLALVGAGNTIY

J gene: TRBJ1-3
V gene: TRBV18
clone size: .
D gene: .
CDR3 protein: ASSAQGDSGNTIY

J gene: TRBJ1-1
V gene: TRBV28
clone size: .
D gene: .
CDR3 protein: ASSRQTEAF

J gene: TRBJ2-1
V gene: TRBV11-2
clone size: once
D gene: TRBD2
CDR3 protein: ASSVSSGPSYNEQF

J gene: TRBJ1-2
V gene: TRBV24-1
clone size: .
D gene: .
CDR3 protein: ATSDPGQTLRGYT

J gene: TRBJ2-7
V gene: TRBV10-3
clone size: .
D gene: .
CDR3 protein: AISESASYEQY

J gene: TRBJ1-2
V gene: TRBV3-1/TRBV3-2
clone size: .
D gene: .
CDR3 protein: ASSRTRDRVRDYGYT

J gene: TRBJ2-5
V gene: TRBV4-1
clone size: few
D gene: TRBD2
CDR3 protein: ASSHGTSGSLGETQY

J gene: TRBJ2-3
V gene: TRBV19
clone size: .
D gene: TRBD1
CDR3 protein: ASSMRGQGGDTQY

J gene: TRBJ1-4
V gene: TRBV3-1/TRBV3-2
clone size: .
D gene: .
CDR3 protein: ASSQDLTVEKLF

J gene: TRBJ1-5
V gene: TRBV12-3/TRBV12-4
clone size: .
D gene: .
CDR3 protein: ASSFMAGQPQH

J gene: TRBJ2-4
V gene: TRBV28
clone size: .
D gene: .
CDR3 protein: ASSLTAKRIQY

J gene: TRBJ2-3
V gene: TRBV5-6
clone size: .
D gene: .
CDR3 protein: ASRGQSPHTQY

J gene: TRBJ1-2
V gene: TRBV24-1
clone size: .
D gene: .
CDR3 protein: ATSDEQGGYGYT

J gene: TRBJ2-3
V gene: TRBV27
clone size: .
D gene: .
CDR3 protein: ASSWQGGSTDTQY

J gene: TRBJ2-2
V gene: TRBV11-1
clone size: .
D gene: TRBD1
CDR3 protein: ASSLGQGITGELF

J gene: TRBJ1-1
V gene: TRBV27
clone size: .
D gene: .
CDR3 protein: ASSRNDRRTEAF

J gene: TRBJ1-1
V gene: TRBV28
clone size: .
D gene: TRBD1
CDR3 protein: ASSLPQGRRTEAF

J gene: TRBJ1-2
V gene: TRBV5-5
clone size: .
D gene: TRBD1
CDR3 protein: ASSLSGTGLGYGYT